Sequencing of this T cell receptor (beta chain) was carried out in a study of T cell responses to AZD1222 COVID-19 vaccine. Germline lookup yields CDR1 SGHNT and CDR2 YYREEE (reference sequence). The CDR3 has 14 residues. V was trimmed by 4 bases and J by 5 bases, leaving 12 bases between them. Profiled with immunoSEQ multiplex PCR; TCRdb holds only in-frame clones, not every one. This sample carries around 180,000 clones, roughly 87% of them seen once, and the ten largest clones take 2.6%. In its sample, this clone was seen a few times. Its specificity is unknown. Findings of the study overall: The reported proportion of spike-specific TCRs targeting unmutated variant regions was nearly half.

V and J are TRBV5-4 and TRBJ1-4; weak D call: TRBD1 (5 bases). Sample: peripheral blood, taken on day 0 of AZD1222 vaccination. This clonotype was sampled from an adult in good health. CDR3 in amino acids: CASSGTEPNEKLFF. The CDR3 region has the DNA TGTGCCAGCAGCGGGACGGAACCCAATGAAAAACTGTTTTTT.